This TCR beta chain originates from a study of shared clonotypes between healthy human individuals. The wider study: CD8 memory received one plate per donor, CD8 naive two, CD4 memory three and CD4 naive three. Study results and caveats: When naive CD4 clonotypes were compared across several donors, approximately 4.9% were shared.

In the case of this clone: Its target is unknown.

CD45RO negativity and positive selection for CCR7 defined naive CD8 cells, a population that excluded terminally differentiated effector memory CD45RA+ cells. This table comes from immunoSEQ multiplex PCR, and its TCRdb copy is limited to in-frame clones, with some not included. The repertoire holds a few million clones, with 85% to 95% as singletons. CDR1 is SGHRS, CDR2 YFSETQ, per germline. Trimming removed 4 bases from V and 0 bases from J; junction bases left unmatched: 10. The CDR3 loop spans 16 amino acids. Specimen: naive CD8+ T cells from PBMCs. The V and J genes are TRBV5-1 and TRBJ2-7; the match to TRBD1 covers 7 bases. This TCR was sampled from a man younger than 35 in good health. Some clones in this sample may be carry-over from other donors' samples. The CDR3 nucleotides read TGCGCCAGCAGCCCTACCCCGGGACAGATCTCCTACGAGCAGTACTTC. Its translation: CASSPTPGQISYEQYF.